This T cell receptor (beta chain) stems from a study of cytomegalovirus exposure and HLA in healthy donors. This CDR3 spans 16 amino acids. V was cut by 0 bases and J by 5 bases, with 16 bases left in between. In germline, CDR1 is MNHNS, CDR2 SASEGT. Whole-study results and caveats: Reportedly, cytomegalovirus status was diagnosed with high sensitivity and specificity. The investigators catalogued 150 to 200 TCR beta chains as cytomegalovirus-associated.

Clones were read by immunoSEQ multiplex PCR, and TCRdb kept only the in-frame ones, dropping some. The sample includes 75,000 to 85,000 clones, about nine tenths of them seen just once. A few counts support this clone. Its cognate antigen is unknown. The receptor comes from a man between 25 and 39 years old in good health and CMV-seronegative. Sequencing was done on a sample of PBMCs. The J gene is TRBJ1-1, the V gene TRBV6-1; D remains unclear. CDR3 region: CASSEAAIGRRTEAFF. CDR3 nucleotides: TGTGCCAGCAGTGAAGCGGCTATAGGCCGGAGGACTGAAGCTTTCTTT.